The clone carrying this T cell receptor (beta chain) was seen a few times. Its antigen is currently unknown. Primers included in the PCR were 60 Vbeta and 13 Jbeta primers. This table comes from immunoSEQ multiplex PCR, and its TCRdb copy is limited to in-frame clones, with some not included. The table records about 89,000 clones, about 67% of them present only once. The sample belongs to a study of cytomegalovirus exposure and HLA in healthy donors. The wider study: An early release of data contained approximately 85 million unique TCRs, which came from HLA-typed donors.

This CDR3 has 12 residues. The germline V and J ends were trimmed by 5 bases and 3 bases, with 5 bases remaining between them. Germline values: CDR1 MGHDK, CDR2 SYGVNS. Study findings and constraints: The study labeled 150 to 200 TCR beta chains cytomegalovirus-associated. In a later analysis, DRB1 alleles had the most associated TCRs; HLA-C alleles the fewest. Among the most significant clusters, several appeared linked to common viral pathogens in a later analysis.

The rearrangement links TRBV25-1 to TRBJ2-1; D remains ambiguous. The sequence was collected from a man aged 30 to 45 in good health and CMV-seronegative. The sequencing input was PBMCs. The CDR3 bases are TGTGCCAGCAGTCCAGACTACAATGAGCAGTTCTTC. Translated: CASSPDYNEQFF.